This TCR beta chain was captured in a study of T cell repertoires in cytomegalovirus infection (dated by TCRdb to about 2019). Turning to the overall study: Recently identified HLA-C-restricted CMV epitopes, whose presentation resists viral immunomodulation, were targeted by peptide stimulations together with well-studied HLA-B-restricted epitopes. Donor HLA type was relevant to the analysis, as public TCR beta signatures indicated carriage of CMV infection together with the matching HLA type. Study-wide conclusions, independent of this receptor: In the ex vivo response, HLA-C-restricted CMV-specific TCR beta clonotypes were dominant, and in two of eight donors the single most frequent clonotype came from this HLA-C-restricted group. In both this cohort and an independent roughly 350-donor cohort, the cumulative frequency of public TCR beta family members distinguished carriers of CMV infection plus the relevant HLA type.

This clonotype was recorded a few times. Its antigen is not yet known. Within one base of it there is no much larger clone, and no base qualities were kept. This sample's treatment or condition label indicates: in vitro stimulation with specific CMV peptide epitopes to enrich CMV-specific T cells. The listed sequencing device is Illumina HiSeq 1500. Through fastp at Q25 and MiXCR, TCRdb rebuilt clones from the public reads, retaining in-frame beta chains. Entries are consolidated by CDR3 protein sequence, retaining the most common genes and DNA. Within this sample are fewer than 1,000,000 distinct CDR3 sequences, with approximately 33% of them counted one time only. The ten largest clones represent around 15% of the sample. The CDR3, cysteine through phenylalanine, is 15 amino acids long. Kept here is only the CDR3 DNA, which spans 45 bases and is read in frame from base 1. The germline V gene encodes CDR1 MGHRA and CDR2 YSYEKL. Trimmed from V: 4 bases; trimmed from J: 4 bases; junction bases lacking a gene match: 5.

Recombination linked TRBV4-1 to TRBJ2-1, and 9 bases in between align with TRBD1. The sample in question was cultured CD8+ T cells from PBMCs, obtained from culture after CMV antigen stimulation. The TCR originated in a human donor in good health (CMV status not recorded). Some clones in this sample may be carry-over from other donors' samples. The DNA sequence is TGCGCCAGCAGCCCCTCCGGGACAGGGTACAATGAGCAGTTCTTC. Translation gives CASSPSGTGYNEQFF.